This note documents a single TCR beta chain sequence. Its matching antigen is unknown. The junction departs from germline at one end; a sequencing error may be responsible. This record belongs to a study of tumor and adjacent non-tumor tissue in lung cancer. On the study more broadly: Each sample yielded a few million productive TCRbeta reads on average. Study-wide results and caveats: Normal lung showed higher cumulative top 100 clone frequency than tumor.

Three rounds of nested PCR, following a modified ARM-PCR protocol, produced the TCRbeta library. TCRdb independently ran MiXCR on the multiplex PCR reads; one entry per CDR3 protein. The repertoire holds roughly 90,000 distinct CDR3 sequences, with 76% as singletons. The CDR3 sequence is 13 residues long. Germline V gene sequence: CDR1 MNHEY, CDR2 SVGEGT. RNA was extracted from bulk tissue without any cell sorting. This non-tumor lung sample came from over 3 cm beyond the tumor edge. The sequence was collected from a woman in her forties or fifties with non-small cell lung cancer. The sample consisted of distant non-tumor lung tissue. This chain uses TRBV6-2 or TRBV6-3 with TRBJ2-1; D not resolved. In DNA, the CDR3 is TGTGCCAGCAGCTATAGGGAAAACAATGAGGAGTTCTTC. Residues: CASSYRENNEEFF.